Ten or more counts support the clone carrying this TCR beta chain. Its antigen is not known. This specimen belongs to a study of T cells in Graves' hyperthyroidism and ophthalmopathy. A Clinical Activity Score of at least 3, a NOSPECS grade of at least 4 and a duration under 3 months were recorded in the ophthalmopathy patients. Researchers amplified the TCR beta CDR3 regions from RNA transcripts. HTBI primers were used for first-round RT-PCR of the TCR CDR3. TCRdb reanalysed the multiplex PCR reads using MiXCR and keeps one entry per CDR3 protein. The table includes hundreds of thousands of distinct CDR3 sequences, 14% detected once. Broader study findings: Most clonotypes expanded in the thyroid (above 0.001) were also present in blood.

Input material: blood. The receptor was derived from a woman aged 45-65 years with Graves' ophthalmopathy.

CDR3 DNA: TGTGCCAGCAGCTTACGCGGGACTGGCCTTTCCTACGAGCAGTACTTC. Translating it yields CASSLRGTGLSYEQYF. The rearrangement links TRBV7-9 to TRBJ2-7; possible D gene TRBD2, 6 bases. Germline V gene sequence: CDR1 SEHNR, CDR2 FQNEAQ (reference sequence). Trimming shortened V by 2 bases and J by 1 base, and 15 bases separated the two germline ends. The CDR3 consists of 16 residues.